This T cell receptor beta chain was sequenced for a study of CD8 T cells in Susac syndrome. When the RNA was reverse transcribed, random hexamers were used with an input of about 0.45 to 1 ug. With immunoSEQ multiplex PCR, TCR beta CDR3 was amplified across 54 Vbeta and 13 Jbeta. TCRdb analysed the immunoSEQ multiplex PCR reads with MiXCR anew, one entry per CDR3 protein. The data hold approximately 160,000 distinct CDR3 sequences, with around 95% observed a single time. Whole-study findings and limits: The CD4+ T cell repertoires in Susac syndrome did not show any clonal expansion.

Concerning this clonotype: What it recognizes is unknown.

CDR3 size: 14 residues. The V gene's germline CDR1 is SGHDT and CDR2 YYEEEE. V lost 4 bases, J lost 5 bases, and 5 bases stayed unmatched. Fulfillment of recently defined diagnostic criteria for definite or probable disease was shown by the patients with Susac syndrome. The CD8+ and CD4+ T cells were negatively isolated, with the TEMRA cells enriched by FACS. V and J are TRBV5-6 and TRBJ2-7; 11 positions agree with TRBD2. The TCR sequence derives from a human donor with Susac syndrome. The specimen was CD4+ T cells from PBMCs. CDR3 residues: CASSIAGGIDEQYF. The CDR3 nucleotides are TGTGCCAGCAGCATAGCGGGAGGGATAGACGAGCAGTACTTC.